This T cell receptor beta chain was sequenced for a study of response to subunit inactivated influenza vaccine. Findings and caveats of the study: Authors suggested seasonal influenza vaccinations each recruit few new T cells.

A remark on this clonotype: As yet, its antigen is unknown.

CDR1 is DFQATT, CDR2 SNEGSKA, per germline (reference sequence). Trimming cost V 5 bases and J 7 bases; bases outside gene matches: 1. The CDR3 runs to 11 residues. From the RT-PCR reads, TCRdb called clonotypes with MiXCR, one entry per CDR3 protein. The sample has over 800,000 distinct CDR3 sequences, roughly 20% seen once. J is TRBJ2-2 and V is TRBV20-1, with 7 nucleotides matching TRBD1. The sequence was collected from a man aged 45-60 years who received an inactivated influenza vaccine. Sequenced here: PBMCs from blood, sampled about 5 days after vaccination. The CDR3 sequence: CSAWDSGELFF. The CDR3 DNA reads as TGCAGTGCTTGGGACAGCGGGGAGCTGTTTTTT.